This T cell receptor beta chain was documented in a study of blood T cell repertoires in COVID-19. Sequencing used immunoSEQ multiplex PCR; TCRdb keeps in-frame clones, though not all of them. The sample carries about 170,000 clones, roughly 87% recorded once. Trimming left V 0 bases short and J 0 bases short, with 7 bases between. This CDR3 comprises 15 residues. CDR1 and CDR2 from the germline V gene are SGHKS and YYEKEE (reference sequence). This chain uses TRBV5-5 with TRBJ1-3, with no clear D. The sample was PBMCs or T cells enriched from blood (not recorded which). The sequence was obtained from a human donor with acute COVID-19. The donor label of this sample is uncertain. CDR3 sequence reads: CASSLGPGSGNTIYF. The CDR3 nucleotides read TGTGCCAGCAGCTTGGGACCGGGCTCTGGAAACACCATATATTTT.